These T cell receptor beta chains were read from a single sample in a study of response to subunit inactivated influenza vaccine. TCRdb itself ran the RT-PCR reads through MiXCR, one entry per CDR3 protein. The sample has around 480,000 distinct CDR3 sequences, 10% to 11% seen once. The sample in question was PBMCs from blood, obtained about 40 days after vaccination. The receptors shown here come from a middle-aged man who received an inactivated influenza vaccine. The CDR3 runs from the conserved cysteine through the conserved F or W. The D gene is left open where the match is weak. Rows give clone size only sometimes, using once, few, many, or a class for an expanded clone.

J gene: TRBJ2-5; V gene: TRBV29-1; D gene: TRBD2; clone size: few; CDR3 protein: CSVEGLGGGETQYF; CDR3 DNA: TGCAGCGTTGAAGGTCTCGGGGGAGGGGAGACCCAGTACTTC
J gene: TRBJ2-1; V gene: TRBV11-2; D gene: TRBD2; clone size: few; CDR3 protein: CASSLLAGGGDRYNEQFF; CDR3 DNA: TGTGCCAGCAGCCTGCTAGCGGGGGGAGGAGATCGTTACAATGAGCAGTTCTTC
J gene: TRBJ2-3; V gene: TRBV7-2; D gene: TRBD2; clone size: few; CDR3 protein: CASSLDGLVSDTQYF; CDR3 DNA: TGTGCCAGCAGCTTAGACGGACTAGTATCAGATACGCAGTATTTT
J gene: TRBJ2-1; V gene: TRBV2; D gene: NA; clone size: many; CDR3 protein: CASSGDRYNEQFF; CDR3 DNA: TGTGCCAGCAGTGGCGACAGGTACAATGAGCAGTTCTTC
J gene: TRBJ1-2; V gene: TRBV6-2/TRBV6-3; D gene: NA; clone size: NA; CDR3 protein: CASSYFGTNPYGYTF; CDR3 DNA: TGTGCCAGCAGTTACTTCGGGACAAACCCCTATGGCTACACCTTC
J gene: TRBJ1-6; V gene: TRBV7-2; D gene: TRBD1; clone size: few; CDR3 protein: CASSAQTGGSSPLHF; CDR3 DNA: TGTGCCAGCAGCGCCCAGACAGGGGGCTCTTCACCCCTCCACTTT
J gene: TRBJ2-3; V gene: TRBV12-3/TRBV12-4; D gene: NA; clone size: NA; CDR3 protein: CASSLTWAEDFDTQYF; CDR3 DNA: TGTGCCAGCAGTTTAACGTGGGCCGAGGATTTCGATACGCAGTATTTT
J gene: TRBJ2-7; V gene: TRBV7-6; D gene: TRBD1; clone size: NA; CDR3 protein: CASSLVGGQGIDEQYF; CDR3 DNA: TGTGCCAGCAGCTTAGTGGGGGGACAGGGTATCGACGAGCAGTACTTC
J gene: TRBJ1-1; V gene: TRBV12-3/TRBV12-4; D gene: NA; clone size: few; CDR3 protein: CASSLVDASLGAFF; CDR3 DNA: TGTGCCAGCAGTTTAGTTGACGCCTCCCTGGGAGCTTTCTTT
J gene: TRBJ1-2; V gene: TRBV28; D gene: TRBD1; clone size: few; CDR3 protein: CASTDREVGYTF; CDR3 DNA: TGTGCCAGCACGGACAGGGAGGTTGGCTACACCTTC
J gene: TRBJ2-1; V gene: TRBV7-2; D gene: TRBD2; clone size: many; CDR3 protein: CASSFGASGSNEQFF; CDR3 DNA: TGTGCCAGCAGCTTCGGGGCTAGCGGGAGCAATGAGCAGTTCTTC
J gene: TRBJ1-1; V gene: TRBV5-1; D gene: NA; clone size: NA; CDR3 protein: CASRDFQNTEAFF; CDR3 DNA: TGCGCCAGTAGGGACTTTCAGAACACTGAAGCTTTCTTT
J gene: TRBJ2-3; V gene: TRBV11-2; D gene: TRBD2; clone size: many; CDR3 protein: CASSRFGGSGGRNTQYF; CDR3 DNA: TGTGCCAGCAGCCGGTTTGGGGGTAGCGGGGGTCGCAATACGCAGTATTTT
J gene: TRBJ2-1; V gene: TRBV12-3/TRBV12-4; D gene: TRBD2; clone size: few; CDR3 protein: CASRHSGRDLEQFF; CDR3 DNA: TGTGCCAGCAGACATAGCGGGAGAGACCTCGAGCAGTTCTTC
J gene: TRBJ2-3; V gene: TRBV24-1; D gene: NA; clone size: NA; CDR3 protein: CATSGSSTDTQYF; CDR3 DNA: TGTGCCACCAGTGGCAGCAGCACAGATACGCAGTATTTT
J gene: TRBJ1-1; V gene: TRBV19; D gene: TRBD1; clone size: NA; CDR3 protein: CASKADRGAHHTEAFF; CDR3 DNA: TGTGCCAGTAAGGCAGACAGGGGCGCGCACCACACTGAAGCTTTCTTT
J gene: TRBJ1-5; V gene: TRBV5-1; D gene: NA; clone size: NA; CDR3 protein: CASSLWGGTPHQPQHF; CDR3 DNA: TGCGCCAGCAGCTTGTGGGGGGGGACGCCCCATCAGCCCCAGCATTTT
J gene: TRBJ2-5; V gene: TRBV9; D gene: NA; clone size: many; CDR3 protein: CASSVGQQETQYF; CDR3 DNA: TGTGCCAGCAGCGTAGGACAGCAAGAGACCCAGTACTTC
J gene: TRBJ2-7; V gene: TRBV9; D gene: NA; clone size: many; CDR3 protein: CASSVGQDPYEQYF; CDR3 DNA: TGTGCCAGCAGCGTAGGGCAGGACCCCTACGAGCAGTACTTC
J gene: TRBJ2-7; V gene: TRBV4-1; D gene: NA; clone size: NA; CDR3 protein: CASSQGFQGTYEQYF; CDR3 DNA: TGCGCCAGCAGCCAAGGGTTCCAGGGAACCTACGAGCAGTACTTC
J gene: TRBJ2-7; V gene: TRBV12-3/TRBV12-4; D gene: NA; clone size: NA; CDR3 protein: CASSPYRDTLYEQYF; CDR3 DNA: TGTGCCAGCAGTCCATATCGGGACACCCTCTACGAGCAGTACTTC
J gene: TRBJ2-1; V gene: TRBV6-1; D gene: NA; clone size: few; CDR3 protein: CASSTLSSSYNEQFF; CDR3 DNA: TGTGCCAGCAGTACCCTTTCTAGCTCCTACAATGAGCAGTTCTTC